The sample holds a few counts of the clone carrying this T cell receptor beta chain. Its antigen remains unidentified. This sample stems from a study of T-cell reconstitution after alpha-beta-depleted transplantation in children. Unique molecular identifiers were incorporated during preparation of the TCRbeta library. TCRdb used MiXCR to reprocess the PCR reads, holding one entry per CDR3 protein. The data contain around 300,000 distinct CDR3 sequences, approximately 23% of them seen just once; the ten biggest clones take up approximately 11%. Broader study findings: Reportedly, alpha-beta T cells present about two months post-transplant originated from several hundred expanded clones of graft origin. In some patients, recipient T cells and intrathymic progenitors surviving conditioning explained high day-60 diversity.

The CDR3 is 14 residues long. Germline V gives CDR1 MGHRA, CDR2 YSYEKL. Losses at the gene ends were 4 bases for V and 5 bases for J; bases not matched to a gene: 5. This TCR derives from a male patient aged 10 to 17 who had a stem cell transplant for acute lymphoblastic leukemia, so the T cells may come from the graft donor. This sample comprised PBMCs, mostly from graft donor cells, obtained 180 days after TCRalphabeta/CD19-depleted stem cell transplant. The chain has TRBV4-1 and TRBJ2-7; 10 bases are a match to TRBD1. The CDR3 region is CASSPDRGPHEQYF. The CDR3 DNA sequence: TGCGCCAGCAGCCCCGACAGGGGGCCCCACGAGCAGTACTTC.